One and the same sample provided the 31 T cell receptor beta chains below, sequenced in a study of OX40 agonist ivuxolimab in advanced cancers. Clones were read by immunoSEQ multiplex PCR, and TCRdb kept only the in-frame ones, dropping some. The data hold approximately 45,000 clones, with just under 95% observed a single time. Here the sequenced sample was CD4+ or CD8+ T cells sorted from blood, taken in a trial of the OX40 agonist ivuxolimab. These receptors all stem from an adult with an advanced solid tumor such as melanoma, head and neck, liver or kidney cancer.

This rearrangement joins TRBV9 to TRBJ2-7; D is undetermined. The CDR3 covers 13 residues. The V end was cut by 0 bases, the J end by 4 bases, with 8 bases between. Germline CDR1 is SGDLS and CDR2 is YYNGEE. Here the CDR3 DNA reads TGTGCCAGCAGCGTAGGAGATGGGTACGAGCAGTACTTC. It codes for CASSVGDGYEQYF.

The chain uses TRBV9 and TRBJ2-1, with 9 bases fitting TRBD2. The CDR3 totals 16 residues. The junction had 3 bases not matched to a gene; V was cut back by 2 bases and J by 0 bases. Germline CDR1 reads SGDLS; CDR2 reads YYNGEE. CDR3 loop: CASSVSGRISYNEQFF. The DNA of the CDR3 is TGTGCCAGCAGCGTCAGCGGGAGGATCTCCTACAATGAGCAGTTCTTC.

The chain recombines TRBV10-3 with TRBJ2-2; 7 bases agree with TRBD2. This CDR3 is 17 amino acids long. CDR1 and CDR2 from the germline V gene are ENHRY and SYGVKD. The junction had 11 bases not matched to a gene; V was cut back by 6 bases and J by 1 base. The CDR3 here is CAIRPPGSGKNTGELFF. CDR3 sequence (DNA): TGTGCCATCAGGCCCCCGGGGAGCGGGAAGAACACCGGGGAGCTGTTTTTT.

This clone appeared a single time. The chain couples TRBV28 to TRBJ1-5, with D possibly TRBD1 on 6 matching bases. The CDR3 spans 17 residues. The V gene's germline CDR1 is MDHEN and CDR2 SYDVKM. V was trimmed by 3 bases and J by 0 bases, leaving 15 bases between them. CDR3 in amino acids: CASSFPGTPYSNQPQHF. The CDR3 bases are TGTGCCAGCAGTTTTCCCGGGACACCGTATAGCAATCAGCCCCAGCATTTT. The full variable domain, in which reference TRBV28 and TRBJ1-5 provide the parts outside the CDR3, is DVKVTQSSRYLVKRTGEKVFLECVQDMDHENMFWYRQDPGLGLRLIYFSYDVKMKEKGDIPEGYSVSREKKERFSLILESASTNQTSMYLCASSFPGTPYSNQPQHFGDGTRLSIL.

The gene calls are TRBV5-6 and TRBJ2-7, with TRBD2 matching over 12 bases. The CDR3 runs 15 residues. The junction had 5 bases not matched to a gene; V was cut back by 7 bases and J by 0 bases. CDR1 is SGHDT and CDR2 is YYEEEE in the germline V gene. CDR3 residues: CASLGLAGSSYEQYF. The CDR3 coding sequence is TGTGCCAGCCTGGGACTAGCGGGTAGCTCCTACGAGCAGTACTTC.

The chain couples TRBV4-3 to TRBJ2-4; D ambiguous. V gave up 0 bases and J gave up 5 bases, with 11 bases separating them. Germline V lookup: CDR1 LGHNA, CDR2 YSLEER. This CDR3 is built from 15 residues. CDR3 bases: TGCGCCAGCAGCCAAGACCTGACGGTCGAAAACATTCAGTACTTC. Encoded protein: CASSQDLTVENIQYF.

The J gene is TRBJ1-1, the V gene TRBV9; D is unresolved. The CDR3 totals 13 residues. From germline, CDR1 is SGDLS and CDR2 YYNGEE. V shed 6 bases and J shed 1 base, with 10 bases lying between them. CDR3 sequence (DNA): TGTGCCAGCAACGTGGACGGGAACACTGAAGCTTTCTTT. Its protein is CASNVDGNTEAFF.

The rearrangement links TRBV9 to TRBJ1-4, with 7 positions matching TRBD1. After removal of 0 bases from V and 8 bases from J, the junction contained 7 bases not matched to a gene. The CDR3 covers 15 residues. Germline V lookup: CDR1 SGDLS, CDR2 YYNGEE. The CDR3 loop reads CASSVGDSFSEKLFF. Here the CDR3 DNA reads TGTGCCAGCAGCGTAGGGGACAGCTTTTCCGAAAAACTGTTTTTT.

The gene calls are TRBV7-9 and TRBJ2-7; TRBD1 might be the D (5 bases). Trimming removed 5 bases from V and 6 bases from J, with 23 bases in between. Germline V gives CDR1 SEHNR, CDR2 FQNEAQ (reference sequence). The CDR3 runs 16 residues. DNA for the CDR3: TGTGCCAGCAGCCCAGTCGGACAATTAAGCCATTTCGAGCAGTACTTC. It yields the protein CASSPVGQLSHFEQYF.

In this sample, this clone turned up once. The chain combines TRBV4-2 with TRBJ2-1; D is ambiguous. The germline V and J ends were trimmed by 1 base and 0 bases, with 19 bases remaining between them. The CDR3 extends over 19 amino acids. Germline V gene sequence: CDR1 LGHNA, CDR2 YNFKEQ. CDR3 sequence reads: CASSQAPWAEINSYNEQFF. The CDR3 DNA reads TGTGCCAGCAGCCAAGCTCCCTGGGCGGAGATAAACTCCTACAATGAGCAGTTCTTC.

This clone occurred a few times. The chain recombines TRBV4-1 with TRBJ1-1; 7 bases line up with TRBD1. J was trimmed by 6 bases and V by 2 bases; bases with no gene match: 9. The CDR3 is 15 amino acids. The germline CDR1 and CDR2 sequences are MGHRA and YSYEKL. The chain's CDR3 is CASSQSRQGWPEAFF. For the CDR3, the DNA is TGCGCCAGCAGCCAATCGCGACAGGGATGGCCTGAAGCTTTCTTT.

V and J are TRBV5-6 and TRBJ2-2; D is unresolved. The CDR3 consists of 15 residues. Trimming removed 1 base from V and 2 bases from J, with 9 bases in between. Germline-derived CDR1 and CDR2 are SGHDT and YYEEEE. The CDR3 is CASSLFFENTGELFF. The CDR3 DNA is TGTGCCAGCAGCTTGTTTTTCGAAAACACCGGGGAGCTGTTTTTT.

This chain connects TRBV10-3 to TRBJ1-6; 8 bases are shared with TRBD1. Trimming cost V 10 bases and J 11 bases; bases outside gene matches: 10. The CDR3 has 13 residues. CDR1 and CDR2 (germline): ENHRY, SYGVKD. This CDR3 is CATGAGGVTPLHF. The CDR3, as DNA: TGTGCCACTGGAGCAGGGGGCGTCACACCCCTCCACTTT.

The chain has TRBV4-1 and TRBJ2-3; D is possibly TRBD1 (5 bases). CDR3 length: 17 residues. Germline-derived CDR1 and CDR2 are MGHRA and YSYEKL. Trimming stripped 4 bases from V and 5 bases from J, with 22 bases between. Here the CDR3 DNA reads TGCGCCAGCAGCCCGCTTGAACAGGATCGACTTCAAGATACGCAGTATTTT. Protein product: CASSPLEQDRLQDTQYF.

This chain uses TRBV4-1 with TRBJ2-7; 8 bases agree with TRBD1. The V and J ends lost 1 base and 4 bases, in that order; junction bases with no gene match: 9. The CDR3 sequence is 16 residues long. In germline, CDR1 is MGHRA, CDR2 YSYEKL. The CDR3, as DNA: TGCGCCAGCAGCCAAGGAGGGTCAGGGGGCGCGTACGAGCAGTACTTC. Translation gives CASSQGGSGGAYEQYF.

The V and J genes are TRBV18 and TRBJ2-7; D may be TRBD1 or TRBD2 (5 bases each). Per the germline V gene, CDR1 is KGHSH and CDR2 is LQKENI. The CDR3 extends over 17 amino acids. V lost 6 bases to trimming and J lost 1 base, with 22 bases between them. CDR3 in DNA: TGTGCCAGCTCGCGGGCGGCACCGGGACGAGCTTCCTACGAGCAGTACTTC. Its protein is CASSRAAPGRASYEQYF.

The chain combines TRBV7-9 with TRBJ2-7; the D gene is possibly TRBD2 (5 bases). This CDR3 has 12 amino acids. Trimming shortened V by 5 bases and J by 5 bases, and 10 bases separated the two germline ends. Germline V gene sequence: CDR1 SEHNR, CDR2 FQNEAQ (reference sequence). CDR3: CASSPGLDEQYF. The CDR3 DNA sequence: TGTGCCAGCAGCCCGGGATTGGACGAGCAGTACTTC. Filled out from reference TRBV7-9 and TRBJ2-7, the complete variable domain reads DTGVSQNPRHKITKRGQNVTFRCDPISEHNRLYWYRQTLGQGPEFLTYFQNEAQLEKSRLLSDRFSAERPKGSFSTLEIQRTEQGDSAMYLCASSPGLDEQYFGPGTRLTVT.

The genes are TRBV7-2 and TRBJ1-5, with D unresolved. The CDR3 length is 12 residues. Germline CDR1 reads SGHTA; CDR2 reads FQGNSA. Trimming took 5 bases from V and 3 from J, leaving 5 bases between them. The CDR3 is CASSPLNQPQHF. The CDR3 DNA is TGTGCCAGCAGCCCCCTCAATCAGCCCCAGCATTTT.

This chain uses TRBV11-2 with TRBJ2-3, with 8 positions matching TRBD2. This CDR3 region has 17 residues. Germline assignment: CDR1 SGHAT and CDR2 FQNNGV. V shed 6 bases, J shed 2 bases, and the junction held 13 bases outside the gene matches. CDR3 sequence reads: CASSAFRGRFSTDTQYF. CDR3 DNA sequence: TGTGCCAGCAGTGCCTTCCGCGGGAGGTTTTCCACAGATACGCAGTATTTT.

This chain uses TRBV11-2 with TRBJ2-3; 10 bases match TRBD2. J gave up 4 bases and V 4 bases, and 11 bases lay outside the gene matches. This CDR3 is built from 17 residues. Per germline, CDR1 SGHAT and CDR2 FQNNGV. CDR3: CASSSAQREGRADTQYF. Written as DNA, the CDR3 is TGTGCCAGCAGCTCAGCCCAGCGGGAGGGAAGGGCAGATACGCAGTATTTT.

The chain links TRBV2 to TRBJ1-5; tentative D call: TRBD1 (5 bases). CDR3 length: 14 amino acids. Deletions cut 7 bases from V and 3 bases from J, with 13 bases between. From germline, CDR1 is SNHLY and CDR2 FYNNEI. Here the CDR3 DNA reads TGTGCCAGCACCATGACAGATACCAATCAGCCCCAGCATTTT. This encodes CASTMTDTNQPQHF. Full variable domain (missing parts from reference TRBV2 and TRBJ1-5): EPEVTQTPSHQVTQMGQEVILRCVPISNHLYFYWYRQILGQKVEFLVSFYNNEISEKSEIFDDQFSVERPDGSNFTLKIRSTKLEDSAMYFCASTMTDTNQPQHFGDGTRLSIL.

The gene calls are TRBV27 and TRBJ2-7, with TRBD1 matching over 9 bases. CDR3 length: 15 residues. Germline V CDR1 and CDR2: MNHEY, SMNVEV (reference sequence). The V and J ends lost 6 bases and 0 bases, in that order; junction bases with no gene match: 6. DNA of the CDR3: TGTGCCAGCAGGCCAACAGGGGGCGTCTCCTACGAGCAGTACTTC. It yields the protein CASRPTGGVSYEQYF.

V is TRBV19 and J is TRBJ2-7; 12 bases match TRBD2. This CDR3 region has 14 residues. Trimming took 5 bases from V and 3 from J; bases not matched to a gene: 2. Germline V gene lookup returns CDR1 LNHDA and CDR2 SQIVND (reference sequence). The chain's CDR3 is CASSLAGGHYEQYF. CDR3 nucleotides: TGTGCCAGTAGTCTAGCGGGAGGGCACTACGAGCAGTACTTC. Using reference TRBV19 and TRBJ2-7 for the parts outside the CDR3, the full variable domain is DGGITQSPKYLFRKEGQNVTLSCEQNLNHDAMYWYRQDPGQGLRLIYYSQIVNDFQKGDIAEGYSVSREKKESFPLTVTSAQKNPTAFYLCASSLAGGHYEQYFGPGTRLTVT.

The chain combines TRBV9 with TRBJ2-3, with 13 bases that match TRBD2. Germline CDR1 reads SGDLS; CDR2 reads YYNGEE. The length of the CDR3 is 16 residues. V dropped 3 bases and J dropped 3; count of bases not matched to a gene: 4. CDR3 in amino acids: CASSGLAGGMTDTQYF. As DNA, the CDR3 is TGTGCCAGCAGCGGACTAGCGGGAGGCATGACAGATACGCAGTATTTT.

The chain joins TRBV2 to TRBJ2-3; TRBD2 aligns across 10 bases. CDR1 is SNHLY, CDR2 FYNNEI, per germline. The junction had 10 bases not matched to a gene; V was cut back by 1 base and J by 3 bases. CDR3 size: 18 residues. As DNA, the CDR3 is TGTGCCAGCAGTGAAGTTGGTCGAGCGGGAGGGTCGACAGATACGCAGTATTTT. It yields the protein CASSEVGRAGGSTDTQYF.

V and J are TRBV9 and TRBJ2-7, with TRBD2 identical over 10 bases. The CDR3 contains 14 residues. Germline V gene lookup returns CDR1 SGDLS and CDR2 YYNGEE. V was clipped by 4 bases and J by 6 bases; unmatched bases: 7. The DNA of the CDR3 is TGTGCCAGCAGCCCAGGAGCGGGAGGGGTCGAGCAGTACTTC. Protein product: CASSPGAGGVEQYF.

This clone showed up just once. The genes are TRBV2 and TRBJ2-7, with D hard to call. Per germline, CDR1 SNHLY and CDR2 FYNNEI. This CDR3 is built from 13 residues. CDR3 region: CAASRPRFYEQYF. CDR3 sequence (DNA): TGTGCTGCGAGTCGACCCAGATTTTACGAGCAGTACTTC.

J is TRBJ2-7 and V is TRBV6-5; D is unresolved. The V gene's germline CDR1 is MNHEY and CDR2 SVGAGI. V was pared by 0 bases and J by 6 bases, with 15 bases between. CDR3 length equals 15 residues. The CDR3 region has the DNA TGTGCCAGCAGTTACTCGACTGGTGGTGGGCGCGAGCAGTACTTC. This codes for CASSYSTGGGREQYF.

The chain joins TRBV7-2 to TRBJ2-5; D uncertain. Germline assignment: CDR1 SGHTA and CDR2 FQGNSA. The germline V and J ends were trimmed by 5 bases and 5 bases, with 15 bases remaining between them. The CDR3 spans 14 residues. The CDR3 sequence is CASSQVVGVETQYF. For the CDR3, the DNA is TGTGCCAGCAGCCAAGTGGTTGGAGTTGAGACCCAGTACTTC.

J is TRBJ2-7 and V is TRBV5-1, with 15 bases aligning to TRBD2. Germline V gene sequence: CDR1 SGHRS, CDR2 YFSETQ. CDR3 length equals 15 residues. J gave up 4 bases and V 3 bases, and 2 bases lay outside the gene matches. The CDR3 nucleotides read TGCGCCAGCAGCTGGACTAGCGGGAGGGCGTACGAGCAGTACTTC. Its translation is CASSWTSGRAYEQYF.

Here the CDR3 DNA reads TGCGCCAGCAGCCAAGGTAGGGACAGGAACAATGAGCAGTTCTTC. Translation gives CASSQGRDRNNEQFF. This chain joins TRBV4-1 and TRBJ2-1; 8 bases agree with TRBD1. The V segment lost 1 base and the J segment 5 bases; nucleotides outside the gene matches: 4. This CDR3 is 15 amino acids long. Germline assignment: CDR1 MGHRA and CDR2 YSYEKL.